This T cell receptor (beta chain) was identified during a study of cytomegalovirus exposure and HLA in healthy donors. 60 Vbeta and 13 Jbeta primers were used in PCR. Assay used: immunoSEQ multiplex PCR; TCRdb lists only in-frame clones, some missing. The sample has around 140,000 clones, approximately 76% seen once. The clonotype originates from a man aged 40-50 years in good health and CMV-seronegative. Sequencing used PBMCs.

This chain's CDR3 is CAISEPTVTSTDTQYF. The DNA of the CDR3 is TGTGCCATCAGTGAGCCGACAGTAACTAGCACAGATACGCAGTATTTT. The chain is built from TRBV10-3 and TRBJ2-3, with D maybe TRBD1 (5 bases). V was clipped by 2 bases and J by 0 bases, with 12 bases between them. The CDR3 length is 16 residues. CDR1 ENHRY and CDR2 SYGVKD come from the germline V gene.